This T cell receptor beta chain was identified during a study of shared clonotypes between healthy human individuals (dated by TCRdb to the early 2020s). General notes on the study: The cohort included three men and a couple of women between 18 and 49 years of age. Blood TCR repertoires of several healthy adults were deeply sequenced to estimate repertoire size and the extent of clonotype sharing between individuals. To increase sequencing depth and limit assay-specific biases, different laboratories used diverse techniques to prepare libraries and sequence TCR repertoires. Per donor, three plates each were used for CD4 naive and CD4 memory, two for CD8 naive, and one for CD8 memory. Between about 0.85 and 9.5 billion PBMCs per donor were obtained by leukapheresis.

Using the deep immunoSEQ assay, TCR CDR3 regions were amplified from genomic DNA by multiplex PCR. For each cell subset, the extracted genomic DNA was distributed evenly across all wells of several immunoSEQ 96-well plates, and each plate served as one replicate. For sorted subsets, approximately 190 ng of genomic DNA, equivalent to tens of thousands of T cell genomes, went into each replicate PCR. Purified libraries were measured with a Qubit 3.0 fluorometer, size-checked on a Bioanalyzer 2100, and measured again with the KAPA Library Quantification kit. Each immunoSEQ 96-well plate was sequenced on its own single-read 150-cycle Illumina NextSeq 550 flow cell. For the original study's pipeline: Because only junctional sequences without quality scores were contained in the immunoSEQ output, filtering matching that applied to full-length reads could not be performed. Sequences were annotated with PyIR, a Python wrapper for IgBLAST v1.9, using IMGT germline references to assign V/J genes and CDR3. Reads with weak V/J assignments (E-value above 1e-6), missing CDR3, stop codons, out-of-frame junctions, or ambiguous translated residues were removed. V3J clonotypes were defined as sequences sharing an identical inferred V gene, J gene, and CDR3 amino acid sequence. To compute the percentage overlap between repertoires, the number of shared unique clonotypes was divided by the size of the smaller repertoire. Repertoire richness was assessed with RTK rarefaction, the Chao1 estimator, and Recon v2.1 estimates of unobserved clonotypes. Generation probabilities for all TCRbeta clonotypes obtained by the gDNA method from several donors were computed using OLGA. TCRdb retrieved this table from immuneACCESS and kept in-frame rearrangements only. Not all clones are present; in checked studies, unresolved V genes account for under half, and no reason is known for the remainder. The V and J calls and clone size were taken over from that table, and D and trimming were inferred from the DNA. In this sample the table shows some 630,000 clones, 55% to 75% of which occur a single time. Roughly 1.8% of the sample comes from the top ten.

Broader findings and caveats from the paper: Pairwise subsampling indicated that sequencing depth was expected to affect the degree of clonotype sharing among donors. When several donors were compared, the shared fraction of clonotypes was approximately 5% for naive CD4, around 3.5% for naive CD8, 2% to 2.5% for memory CD4, and 0.35% to 0.5% for memory CD8. The small number of donors limited the genetic and exposure-history diversity represented. Sampling was restricted to blood, and TCR repertoires in tissue are likely to differ from TCR repertoires in blood. Naive subsets generally had larger estimated clonotype richness than memory subsets did. Rarefaction of sorted-subset datasets indicated incomplete sequencing despite the large sequencing depth. Compared with non-shared clonotypes, clonotypes shared by all four sorted-subset donors had higher generation probabilities.

This clone was detected only once. It has no known antigen specificity. Within one base of it there is no much larger clone, and no base qualities were kept. Its CDR3 holds 16 amino acids, cysteine through phenylalanine. Just CDR3 DNA is preserved here, 48 bases in frame from base 1. V is pruned by 3 bases and J by 6 bases, leaving 13 bases of the junction without a gene match. CDR1 and CDR2 are drawn from the germline V gene: ENHRY, SYGVKD. The donors were healthy, HIV-negative adults who had no recently reported acute infections or vaccinations. All donors were Caucasian adults living in Nashville, Tennessee, USA. CD4+ T cells were enriched by magnetic negative selection; naive cells were then positively selected on CD45RA, and the negative fraction formed the memory subset. Blood was obtained by leukapheresis, after which PBMCs were separated by Ficoll-Histopaque density gradient centrifugation and cryopreserved in liquid nitrogen vapor phase. Analytical flow cytometry was used to check the purity and quantity of every magnetically sorted T cell population. Genomic DNA was isolated from every sorted fraction and measured by UV absorbance on a Nanodrop 2000c.

This receptor was taken from a woman in her 30s in good health. The material sequenced was memory CD4+ T cells sorted from blood. The sample's cell subset or site label, in plain terms: CD45RA-negative fraction. The chain employs TRBV10-3 and TRBJ1-2; 7 bases in the junction line up with TRBD1. The CDR3 here reads CAISDSGQDRANGYTF. Here is the DNA: TGTGCCATCAGTGATTCTGGACAGGACCGAGCTAATGGCTACACCTTC.